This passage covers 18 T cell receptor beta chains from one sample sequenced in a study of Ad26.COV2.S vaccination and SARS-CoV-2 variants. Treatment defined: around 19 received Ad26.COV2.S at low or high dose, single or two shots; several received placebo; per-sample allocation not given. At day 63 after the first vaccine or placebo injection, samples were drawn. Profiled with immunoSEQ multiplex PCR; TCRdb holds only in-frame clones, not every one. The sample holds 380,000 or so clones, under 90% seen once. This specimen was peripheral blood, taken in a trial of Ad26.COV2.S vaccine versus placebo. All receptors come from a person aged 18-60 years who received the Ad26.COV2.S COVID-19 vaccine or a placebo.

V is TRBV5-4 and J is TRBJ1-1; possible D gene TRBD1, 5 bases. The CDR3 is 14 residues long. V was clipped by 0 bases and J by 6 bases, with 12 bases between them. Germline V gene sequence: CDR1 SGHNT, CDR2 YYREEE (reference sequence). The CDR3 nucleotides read TGTGCCAGCAGCTTGGAGCGGGGGAGGGCTGAAGCTTTCTTT. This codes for CASSLERGRAEAFF.

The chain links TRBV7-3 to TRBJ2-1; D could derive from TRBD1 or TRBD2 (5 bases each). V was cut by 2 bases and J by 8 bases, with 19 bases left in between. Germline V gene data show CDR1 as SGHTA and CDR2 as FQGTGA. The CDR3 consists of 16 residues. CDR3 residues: CASSLVPGPRVYEQFF. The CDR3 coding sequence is TGTGCCAGCAGCTTAGTGCCGGGACCGAGGGTCTATGAGCAGTTCTTC.

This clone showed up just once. CDR3: CASSLQGDKLFF. The CDR3 region has the DNA TGTGCCAGCAGCTTACAGGGGGACAAACTGTTTTTT. The chain has TRBV7-9 and TRBJ1-4; 7 bases align to TRBD1. V shed 2 bases, J shed 11 bases, and the junction held 2 bases outside the gene matches. Germline V gives CDR1 SEHNR, CDR2 FQNEAQ (reference sequence). The CDR3 has 12 amino acids.

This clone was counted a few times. The CDR3 loop is CASSLRANSPLHF. The CDR3 nucleotides are TGTGCCAGCAGCTTGAGGGCTAATTCACCCCTCCACTTT. The V gene is TRBV5-6, the J gene TRBJ1-6; D gene uncertain. This CDR3 comprises 13 residues. Germline values: CDR1 SGHDT, CDR2 YYEEEE. Trimming left V 1 base short and J 6 bases short, with 5 bases between.

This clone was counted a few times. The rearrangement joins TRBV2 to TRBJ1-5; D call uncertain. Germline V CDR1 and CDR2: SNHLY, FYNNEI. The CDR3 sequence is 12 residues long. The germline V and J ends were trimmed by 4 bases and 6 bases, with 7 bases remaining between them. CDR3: CASSGGTQPQHF. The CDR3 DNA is TGTGCCAGCAGTGGGGGAACTCAGCCCCAGCATTTT.

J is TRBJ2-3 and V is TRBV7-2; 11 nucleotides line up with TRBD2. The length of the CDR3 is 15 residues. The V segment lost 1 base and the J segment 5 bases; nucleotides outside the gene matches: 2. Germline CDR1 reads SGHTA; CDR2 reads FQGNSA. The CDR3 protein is CASSLEGLAGDTQYF. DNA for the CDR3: TGTGCCAGCAGCTTAGAAGGACTAGCGGGAGATACGCAGTATTTT.

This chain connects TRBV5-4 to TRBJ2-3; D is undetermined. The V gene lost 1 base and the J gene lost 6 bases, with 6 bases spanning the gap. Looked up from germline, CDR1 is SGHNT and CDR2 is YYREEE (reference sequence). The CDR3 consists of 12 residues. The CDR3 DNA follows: TGTGCCAGCAGCTTGTTAGGGGATACGCAGTATTTT. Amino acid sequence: CASSLLGDTQYF.

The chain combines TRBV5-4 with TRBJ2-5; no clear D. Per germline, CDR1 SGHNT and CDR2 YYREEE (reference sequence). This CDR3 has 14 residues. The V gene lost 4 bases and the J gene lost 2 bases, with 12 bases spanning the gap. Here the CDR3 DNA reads TGTGCCAGCAGCCCCCCCGGGCAACAAGAGACCCAGTACTTC. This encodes CASSPPGQQETQYF.

CDR3 sequence: CASSDDPGWGKNIQYF. CDR3 in DNA: TGTGCCAGCAGTGACGACCCGGGTTGGGGCAAAAACATTCAGTACTTC. The genes are TRBV2 and TRBJ2-4; no reliable D call. CDR3 length equals 16 residues. CDR1 and CDR2 from the germline V gene are SNHLY and FYNNEI. V lost 3 bases to trimming and J lost 3 bases, with 15 bases between them.

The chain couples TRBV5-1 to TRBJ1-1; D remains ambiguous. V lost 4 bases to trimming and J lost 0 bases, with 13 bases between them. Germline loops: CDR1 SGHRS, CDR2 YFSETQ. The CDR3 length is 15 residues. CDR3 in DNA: TGCGCCAGCAGCCCTAGACCGAATCTGAACACTGAAGCTTTCTTT. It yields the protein CASSPRPNLNTEAFF.

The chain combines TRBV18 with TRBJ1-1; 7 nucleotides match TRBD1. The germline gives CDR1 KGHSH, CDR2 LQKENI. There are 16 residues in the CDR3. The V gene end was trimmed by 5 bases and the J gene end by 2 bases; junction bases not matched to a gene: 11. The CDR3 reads CASSFTGGGVNTEAFF. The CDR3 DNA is TGTGCCAGCTCATTCACGGGAGGGGGCGTCAACACTGAAGCTTTCTTT.

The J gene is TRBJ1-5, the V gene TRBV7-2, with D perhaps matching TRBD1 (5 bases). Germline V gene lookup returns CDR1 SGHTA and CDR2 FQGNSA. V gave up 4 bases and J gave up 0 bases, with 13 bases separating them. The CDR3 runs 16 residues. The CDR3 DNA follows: TGTGCCAGCAGCTCCGGGACGAGGGGTAGCAATCAGCCCCAGCATTTT. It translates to CASSSGTRGSNQPQHF.

The CDR3 here is CASSPRQELNTEAFF. The DNA of the CDR3 is TGTGCCAGCAGCCCTAGACAGGAACTGAACACTGAAGCTTTCTTT. This chain joins TRBV7-6 and TRBJ1-1; TRBD1 is a possible D gene (6 bases). Germline V gene data show CDR1 as SGHVS and CDR2 as FNYEAQ. V was pared by 5 bases and J by 0 bases, with 13 bases between. The CDR3 has 15 amino acids.

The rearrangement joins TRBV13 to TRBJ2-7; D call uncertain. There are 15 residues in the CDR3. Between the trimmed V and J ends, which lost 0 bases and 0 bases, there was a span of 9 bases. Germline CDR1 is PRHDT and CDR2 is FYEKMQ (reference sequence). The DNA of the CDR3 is TGTGCCAGCAGCTTAGGTTGGCAGAGCTCCTACGAGCAGTACTTC. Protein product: CASSLGWQSSYEQYF.

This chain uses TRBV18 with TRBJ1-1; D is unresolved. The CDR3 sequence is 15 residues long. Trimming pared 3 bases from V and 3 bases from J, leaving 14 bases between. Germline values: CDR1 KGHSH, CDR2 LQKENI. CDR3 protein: CASSPSGVLDTEAFF. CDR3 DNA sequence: TGTGCCAGCTCACCGTCCGGGGTCCTGGACACTGAAGCTTTCTTT. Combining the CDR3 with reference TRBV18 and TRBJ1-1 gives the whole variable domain NAGVMQNPRHLVRRRGQEARLRCSPMKGHSHVYWYRQLPEEGLKFMVYLQKENIIDESGMPKERFSAEFPKEGPSILRIQQVVRGDSAAYFCASSPSGVLDTEAFFGQGTRLTVV.

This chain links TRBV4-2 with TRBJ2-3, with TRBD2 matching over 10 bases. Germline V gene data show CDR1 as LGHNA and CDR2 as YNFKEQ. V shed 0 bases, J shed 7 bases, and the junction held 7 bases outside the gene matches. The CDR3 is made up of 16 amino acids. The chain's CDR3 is CASSQDSQRGGNTQYF. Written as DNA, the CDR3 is TGTGCCAGCAGCCAAGATTCCCAGCGGGGGGGGAATACGCAGTATTTT.

CDR3 region: CASSLAGANVLTF. The CDR3 DNA follows: TGTGCCAGCAGCTTAGCTGGGGCCAACGTCCTGACTTTC. The genes are TRBV7-3 and TRBJ2-6; D remains ambiguous. The CDR3 spans 13 residues. The germline V and J ends were trimmed by 2 bases and 2 bases, with 1 base remaining between them. Germline lookup yields CDR1 SGHTA and CDR2 FQGTGA.

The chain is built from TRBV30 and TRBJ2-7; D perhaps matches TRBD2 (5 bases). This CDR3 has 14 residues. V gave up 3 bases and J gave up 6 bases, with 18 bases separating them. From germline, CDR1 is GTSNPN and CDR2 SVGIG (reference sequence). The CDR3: CAWSAGGFLGEQYF. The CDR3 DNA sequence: TGTGCCTGGAGCGCAGGCGGGTTTCTAGGCGAGCAGTACTTC.